A single sample is the source of the 9 T cell receptor beta chains below, sequenced in a study of CD8 T cells in Susac syndrome. Random-hexamer reverse transcription was applied to about 0.45 to 1 ug RNA. One entry per CDR3 protein, called by TCRdb with MiXCR from the immunoSEQ multiplex PCR reads. Of fewer than 150,000 distinct CDR3 sequences listed, around nine tenths are singletons. The specimen was CD8+ T cells from PBMCs. The receptors were gathered from a human donor with multiple sclerosis.

The rearrangement links TRBV25-1 to TRBJ1-2, with a tentative D call TRBD1 (6 bases). CDR3 size: 12 residues. Germline lookup yields CDR1 MGHDK and CDR2 SYGVNS. Between the trimmed V and J ends, which lost 5 bases and 8 bases, there was a span of 12 bases. The CDR3, as DNA: TGTGCCAGCAGTATGACAGGACGGGGCTACACCTTC. Protein: CASSMTGRGYTF.

This clonotype was seen just once. V is TRBV6-2 or TRBV6-3 and J is TRBJ1-5; D may be TRBD1 (6 bases). This CDR3 region has 14 residues. Germline V lookup: CDR1 MNHEY, CDR2 SVGEGT. The ends were cut back, 5 bases at V and 6 bases at J, with 14 bases in the middle. CDR3 DNA: TGTGCCAGCAGTACCTACAGGGATTTTCAGCCCCAGCATTTT. This encodes CASSTYRDFQPQHF.

The J gene is TRBJ2-1, the V gene TRBV13, with 9 bases fitting TRBD2. V shed 1 base, J shed 0 bases, and the junction held 10 bases outside the gene matches. CDR3 length: 19 residues. Per germline, CDR1 PRHDT and CDR2 FYEKMQ (reference sequence). CDR3 nucleotide sequence: TGTGCCAGCAGCTTAGATCGCCTAGCGGGATTAAGCTCCTACAATGAGCAGTTCTTC. Its translation is CASSLDRLAGLSSYNEQFF.

The chain employs TRBV6-5 and TRBJ2-3, with D hard to call. Germline CDR1 MNHEY, CDR2 SVGAGI. The CDR3 consists of 14 residues. V was trimmed by 5 bases and J by 7 bases, leaving 16 bases between them. The CDR3 here is CASSVGLKGYTQYF. The CDR3 DNA reads TGTGCCAGCAGTGTGGGCTTAAAGGGATATACGCAGTATTTT.

The V call is TRBV24-1, the J call TRBJ1-3; D gene unclear. V lost 4 bases, J lost 10 bases, and 10 bases lay in between. Per the germline V gene, CDR1 is KGHDR and CDR2 is SFDVKD. This CDR3 contains 12 residues. This CDR3 is CATSDTNRTIYF. The CDR3 DNA reads TGTGCCACCAGTGACACAAATAGAACCATATATTTT.

The chain is built from TRBV3-1 and TRBJ2-7, with D hard to call. Germline V lookup: CDR1 LGHDT, CDR2 YNNKEL (reference sequence). V was shortened by 0 bases and J by 1 base, with 10 bases between the two germline ends. The CDR3 totals 15 residues. The CDR3 nucleotides are TGTGCCAGCAGCCAAGATCCGCCCGTATCCTACGAGCAGTACTTC. It specifies CASSQDPPVSYEQYF.

The chain uses TRBV19 and TRBJ2-5, with D possibly TRBD2 on 5 matching bases. The CDR3 loop spans 15 amino acids. Germline CDR1 and CDR2: LNHDA and SQIVND (reference sequence). V was pared by 4 bases and J by 4 bases, with 16 bases between. The CDR3 loop reads CASSTPWERGETQYF. Here the CDR3 DNA reads TGTGCCAGTAGTACCCCCTGGGAGCGCGGAGAGACCCAGTACTTC.

This chain connects TRBV29-1 to TRBJ2-1, with 12 positions matching TRBD2. This CDR3 has 13 amino acids. After removal of 4 bases from V and 7 bases from J, the junction contained 2 bases not matched to a gene. Germline CDR1 and CDR2: SQVTM and ANQGSEA. CDR3 region: CSVGLAGDNEQFF. The CDR3 bases are TGCAGCGTTGGACTAGCGGGAGATAATGAGCAGTTCTTC.

This rearrangement joins TRBV6-4 to TRBJ1-5; D is unresolved. The germline gives CDR1 MRHNA, CDR2 SNTAGT. Trimming took off 2 bases at V and 0 bases at J, with 2 bases between the two ends. This CDR3 spans 13 amino acids. Written as DNA, the CDR3 is TGTGCCAGCAGTGACCTTAGCAATCAGCCCCAGCATTTT. It translates to CASSDLSNQPQHF.